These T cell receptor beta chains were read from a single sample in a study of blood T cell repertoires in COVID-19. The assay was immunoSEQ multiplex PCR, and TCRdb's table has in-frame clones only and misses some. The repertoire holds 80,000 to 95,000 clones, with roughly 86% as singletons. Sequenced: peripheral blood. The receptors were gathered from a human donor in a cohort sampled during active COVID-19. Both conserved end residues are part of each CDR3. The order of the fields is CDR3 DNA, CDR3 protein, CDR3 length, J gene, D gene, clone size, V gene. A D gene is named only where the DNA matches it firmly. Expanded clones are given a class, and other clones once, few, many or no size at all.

cdr3_nt: TGTGCCAGCAACCCGGGACAGAATTCACCCCTCCACTTT
cdr3_aa: CASNPGQNSPLHF
cdr3_length: 13
j_call: TRBJ1-6
d_call: TRBD1
clone_size: NA
v_call: TRBV6-5

cdr3_nt: TGCAGTGCTAGTGAAACAGGGTTCTATGGCTACACCTTC
cdr3_aa: CSASETGFYGYTF
cdr3_length: 13
j_call: TRBJ1-2
d_call: NA
clone_size: NA
v_call: TRBV20-1

cdr3_nt: TGTGCCAGCAGTTCCTTCTTGGCGGTTAACTATGGCTACACCTTC
cdr3_aa: CASSSFLAVNYGYTF
cdr3_length: 15
j_call: TRBJ1-2
d_call: NA
clone_size: NA
v_call: TRBV28

cdr3_nt: TGTGCCAGCAGCTTAAGGGGTAGCAATCAGCCCCAGCATTTT
cdr3_aa: CASSLRGSNQPQHF
cdr3_length: 14
j_call: TRBJ1-5
d_call: NA
clone_size: NA
v_call: TRBV7-9

cdr3_nt: TGTGCCAGCAGGAGGGACACTTCCAGCAATCAGCCCCAGCATTTT
cdr3_aa: CASRRDTSSNQPQHF
cdr3_length: 15
j_call: TRBJ1-5
d_call: NA
clone_size: NA
v_call: TRBV6-5

cdr3_nt: TGTGCCAGCTCACCGAACAGGGGCCAGGAACTGAGCACCTTC
cdr3_aa: CASSPNRGQELSTF
cdr3_length: 14
j_call: TRBJ1-2
d_call: TRBD1
clone_size: NA
v_call: TRBV18

cdr3_nt: TGTGCCAGCAGCCAGGGAGGCAATTCACCCCTCCACTTT
cdr3_aa: CASSQGGNSPLHF
cdr3_length: 13
j_call: TRBJ1-6
d_call: NA
clone_size: NA
v_call: TRBV6-6

cdr3_nt: TGTGCCAGCAGTTTTTGGGCCTCTGGGGCCAACGTCCTGACTTTC
cdr3_aa: CASSFWASGANVLTF
cdr3_length: 15
j_call: TRBJ2-6
d_call: NA
clone_size: once
v_call: TRBV28

cdr3_nt: TGTGCCAGCAGCCAAGATTTAGGCGGCTACAATGAGCAGTTCTTC
cdr3_aa: CASSQDLGGYNEQFF
cdr3_length: 15
j_call: TRBJ2-1
d_call: NA
clone_size: NA
v_call: TRBV3-1/TRBV3-2

cdr3_nt: TGTGCCAGCAGCCTGACGACTTTACGGGACAGGGGGAAAGATACGCAGTATTTT
cdr3_aa: CASSLTTLRDRGKDTQYF
cdr3_length: 18
j_call: TRBJ2-3
d_call: TRBD1
clone_size: NA
v_call: TRBV7-9

cdr3_nt: TGTGCCAGCAGTCAGGGTCGGAGTCAGCCCCAGCATTTT
cdr3_aa: CASSQGRSQPQHF
cdr3_length: 13
j_call: TRBJ1-5
d_call: NA
clone_size: NA
v_call: TRBV2

cdr3_nt: TGTGCCAGCAGCCAAATGGGCCAGACAGAAGTCGCCTACGAGCAGTACTTC
cdr3_aa: CASSQMGQTEVAYEQYF
cdr3_length: 17
j_call: TRBJ2-7
d_call: NA
clone_size: NA
v_call: TRBV4-2

cdr3_nt: TGTGCCAGCAGCGTATCCCGGGACAGGGTTGGGAGTTCACCCCTCCACTTT
cdr3_aa: CASSVSRDRVGSSPLHF
cdr3_length: 17
j_call: TRBJ1-6
d_call: TRBD1
clone_size: NA
v_call: TRBV9

cdr3_nt: TGTGCCAGCAGTGATACGCCGGCAACTAATGAAAAACTGTTTTTT
cdr3_aa: CASSDTPATNEKLFF
cdr3_length: 15
j_call: TRBJ1-4
d_call: NA
clone_size: NA
v_call: TRBV6-1

cdr3_nt: TGTGCCAGCAGCGACACAGGGATCTACGGCTACACCTTC
cdr3_aa: CASSDTGIYGYTF
cdr3_length: 13
j_call: TRBJ1-2
d_call: NA
clone_size: once
v_call: TRBV7-2

cdr3_nt: TGCGCCAGCAGCCCCGGACAGGCAAACTACGAGCAGTACTTC
cdr3_aa: CASSPGQANYEQYF
cdr3_length: 14
j_call: TRBJ2-7
d_call: TRBD1
clone_size: NA
v_call: TRBV5-1

cdr3_nt: TGTGCCAGCAGCCCGGGACTACGACAAGAGACCCAGTACTTC
cdr3_aa: CASSPGLRQETQYF
cdr3_length: 14
j_call: TRBJ2-5
d_call: TRBD2
clone_size: NA
v_call: TRBV6-5

cdr3_nt: TGTGCCAGCAGCGCGTTCTATAGCAATCAGCCCCAGCATTTT
cdr3_aa: CASSAFYSNQPQHF
cdr3_length: 14
j_call: TRBJ1-5
d_call: NA
clone_size: NA
v_call: TRBV7-2

cdr3_nt: TGTGCCAGCAGCCACGAGACAGGCTTTGAGCAGTTCTTC
cdr3_aa: CASSHETGFEQFF
cdr3_length: 13
j_call: TRBJ2-1
d_call: NA
clone_size: once
v_call: TRBV3-1/TRBV3-2

cdr3_nt: TGTGCCAGCAGTGGTTCGGCGGGGCGTAACTATGGCTACACCTTC
cdr3_aa: CASSGSAGRNYGYTF
cdr3_length: 15
j_call: TRBJ1-2
d_call: NA
clone_size: NA
v_call: TRBV2

cdr3_nt: TGTGCCTGGAACAAGGGACAGCTTCCCACTAATGAAAAACTGTTTTTT
cdr3_aa: CAWNKGQLPTNEKLFF
cdr3_length: 16
j_call: TRBJ1-4
d_call: TRBD1
clone_size: NA
v_call: TRBV30

cdr3_nt: TGTGCCAGCAGCTTCCAGGGGGCGCGCGTTGAGCCCCAGCATTTT
cdr3_aa: CASSFQGARVEPQHF
cdr3_length: 15
j_call: TRBJ1-5
d_call: TRBD1
clone_size: NA
v_call: TRBV9

cdr3_nt: TGTGCCAGCAGCTTGGAGCACAATGAGCAGTTCTTC
cdr3_aa: CASSLEHNEQFF
cdr3_length: 12
j_call: TRBJ2-1
d_call: NA
clone_size: NA
v_call: TRBV5-4

cdr3_nt: TGTGCCAGCAGCACCCCGGGACAGGGGTCTGGGGCCAACGTCCTGACTTTC
cdr3_aa: CASSTPGQGSGANVLTF
cdr3_length: 17
j_call: TRBJ2-6
d_call: TRBD1
clone_size: NA
v_call: TRBV9

cdr3_nt: TGTGCCAGCAGTTCGGGGAGAACAGATACGCAGTATTTT
cdr3_aa: CASSSGRTDTQYF
cdr3_length: 13
j_call: TRBJ2-3
d_call: NA
clone_size: NA
v_call: TRBV12-3/TRBV12-4

cdr3_nt: TGTGCCAGCAGTCGGACACCGGACTATGGCTACACCTTC
cdr3_aa: CASSRTPDYGYTF
cdr3_length: 13
j_call: TRBJ1-2
d_call: NA
clone_size: NA
v_call: TRBV5-6

cdr3_nt: TGTGCCAGCAATACCGCGCGGGGGGGAAGAGGGACCCAGTACTTC
cdr3_aa: CASNTARGGRGTQYF
cdr3_length: 15
j_call: TRBJ2-5
d_call: TRBD2
clone_size: NA
v_call: TRBV2

cdr3_nt: TGTGCCAGCAGTTTACAGTTCGCCGGGGAGCTGTTTTTT
cdr3_aa: CASSLQFAGELFF
cdr3_length: 13
j_call: TRBJ2-2
d_call: NA
clone_size: NA
v_call: TRBV12-3/TRBV12-4

cdr3_nt: TGTGCCAGCCGGACAGCAGGAGAGACCCAGTACTTC
cdr3_aa: CASRTAGETQYF
cdr3_length: 12
j_call: TRBJ2-5
d_call: NA
clone_size: NA
v_call: TRBV19

cdr3_nt: TGTGCCAGCAGTTTGCGAGGGCTTAATACTGAAGCTTTCTTT
cdr3_aa: CASSLRGLNTEAFF
cdr3_length: 14
j_call: TRBJ1-1
d_call: NA
clone_size: NA
v_call: TRBV28

cdr3_nt: TGTGCCAGCAGCTTTCCCCCCCGGCTAGCGGGGGGGCGTCATGGCAATGAGCAGTTCTTC
cdr3_aa: CASSFPPRLAGGRHGNEQFF
cdr3_length: 20
j_call: TRBJ2-1
d_call: NA
clone_size: NA
v_call: TRBV12-1

cdr3_nt: TGTGCCAGCAGCTCAAGCGGGGGAGAGGTAGATACGCAGTATTTT
cdr3_aa: CASSSSGGEVDTQYF
cdr3_length: 15
j_call: TRBJ2-3
d_call: TRBD2
clone_size: NA
v_call: TRBV7-3

cdr3_nt: TGCGCCAGCAGTGAAGGCGGCTCGGGTGGAAACACCATATATTTT
cdr3_aa: CASSEGGSGGNTIYF
cdr3_length: 15
j_call: TRBJ1-3
d_call: NA
clone_size: NA
v_call: TRBV10-2

cdr3_nt: TGTGCCAGCAGCTTCCTAGCGGGGGCCACCTCCTACGAGCAGTACTTC
cdr3_aa: CASSFLAGATSYEQYF
cdr3_length: 16
j_call: TRBJ2-7
d_call: TRBD2
clone_size: NA
v_call: TRBV7-2